This TCR beta chain was recovered during a study of CD8+CD57+ T cells in acquired aplastic anemia. TCR beta VDJ and CDR3 profiling used genomic DNA as template. TCRdb itself ran the reads through MiXCR, one entry per CDR3 protein. Counted here are under 200,000 distinct CDR3 sequences, roughly 47% occurring once; the ten biggest clones make up under 1.2%. J lost 4 bases, V lost 6 bases, and 8 bases had no gene match. The germline CDR1 and CDR2 sequences are DFQATT and SNEGSKA (reference sequence). The CDR3 extends over 14 amino acids. This clonotype was seen repeatedly, ten times or more. The sequencing input was sorted CD4+, CD8+, or CD8+CD57+ T cells (not recorded which) from PBMCs. The gene calls are TRBV20-1 and TRBJ1-1, with TRBD1 identical over 10 bases. This sequence originates from a human donor in good health. The CDR3 here is CSAPKGTGATEAFF. DNA of the CDR3: TGCAGTGCCCCAAAGGGGACAGGGGCCACTGAAGCTTTCTTT.